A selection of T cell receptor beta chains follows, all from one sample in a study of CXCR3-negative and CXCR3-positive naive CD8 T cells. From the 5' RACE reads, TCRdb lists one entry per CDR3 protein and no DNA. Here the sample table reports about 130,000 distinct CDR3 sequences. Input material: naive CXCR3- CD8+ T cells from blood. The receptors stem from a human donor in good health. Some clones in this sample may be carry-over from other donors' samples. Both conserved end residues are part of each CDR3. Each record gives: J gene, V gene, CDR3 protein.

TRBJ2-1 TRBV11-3 CASSSIDDEQFF
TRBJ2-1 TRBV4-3 CASTPFAQDYNEQFF
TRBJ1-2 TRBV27 CASSLYPHQGYTF
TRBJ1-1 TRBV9 CASSRRGIGPEAFF
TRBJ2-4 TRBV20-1 CSARTSGGLLAKNIQYF
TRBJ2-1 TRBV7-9 CASQKSLSYNEQFF
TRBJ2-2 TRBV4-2 CASSPSRGTSGGSLSGELFF
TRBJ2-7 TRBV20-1 CSARPRDMEQYF
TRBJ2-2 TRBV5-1 CASSTDINTGELFF
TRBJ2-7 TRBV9 CASSPPGIGSYEQYF
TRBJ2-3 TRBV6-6 CASSYAGYSTDTQYF
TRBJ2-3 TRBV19 CASSIRRDTDTQYF
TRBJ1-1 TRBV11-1 CASSFSGQGVTEAFF
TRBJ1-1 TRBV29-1 CSVGGGTEAFF
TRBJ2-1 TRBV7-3 CASSSAGGIDEQFF
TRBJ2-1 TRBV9 CASSVDGFDEQFF
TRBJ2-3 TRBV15 CATSRDLTDTQYF
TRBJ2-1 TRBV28 CASMASSYNEQFF
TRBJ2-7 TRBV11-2 CASNLGQGYSYEQYF
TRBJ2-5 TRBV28 CASSPRLGQETQYF
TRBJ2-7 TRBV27 CASQTSGSYEQYF
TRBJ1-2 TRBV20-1 CSAFTAYGYTF
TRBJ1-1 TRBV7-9 CASSPLNMNTEAFF
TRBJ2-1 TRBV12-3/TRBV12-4 CASRQSGLTYNEQFF
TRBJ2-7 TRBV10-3 CAISWDRGPEQYF
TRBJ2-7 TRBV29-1 CSVEQPPYEQYF
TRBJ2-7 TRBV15 CATSGPRGRYEQYF
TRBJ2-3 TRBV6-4 CASSDSSGGATDTQYF
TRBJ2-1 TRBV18 CASSPGQGFNEQFF
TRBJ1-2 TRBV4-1 CASSPGQNYGYTF
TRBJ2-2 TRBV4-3 CASSQRWGQEAGGPTGELFF
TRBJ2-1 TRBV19 CASTQTGGYNEQFF
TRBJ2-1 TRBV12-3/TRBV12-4 CASSLGTGFFNEQFF
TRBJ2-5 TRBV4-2 CASSQEGQNQETQYF
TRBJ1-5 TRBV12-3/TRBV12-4 CASSPGGVRAQPQHF
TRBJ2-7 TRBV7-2 CSSSLGTDIYEQYF
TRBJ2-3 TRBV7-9 CASRLITDTQYF
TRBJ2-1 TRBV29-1 CSAVPTGEEYNEQFF
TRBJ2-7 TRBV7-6 CASSLSATSYEQYF
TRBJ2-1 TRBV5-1 CASSLWSYNEQFF
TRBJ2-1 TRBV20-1 CSARGRGGAVNEQFF
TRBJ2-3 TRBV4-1 CASSLPSADTQYF
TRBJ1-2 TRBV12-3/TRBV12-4 CASSTEGTSPYGYTF
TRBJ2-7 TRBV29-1 CSVRTVEGTASYEQYF
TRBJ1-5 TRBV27 CASSLQGTNQPQHF